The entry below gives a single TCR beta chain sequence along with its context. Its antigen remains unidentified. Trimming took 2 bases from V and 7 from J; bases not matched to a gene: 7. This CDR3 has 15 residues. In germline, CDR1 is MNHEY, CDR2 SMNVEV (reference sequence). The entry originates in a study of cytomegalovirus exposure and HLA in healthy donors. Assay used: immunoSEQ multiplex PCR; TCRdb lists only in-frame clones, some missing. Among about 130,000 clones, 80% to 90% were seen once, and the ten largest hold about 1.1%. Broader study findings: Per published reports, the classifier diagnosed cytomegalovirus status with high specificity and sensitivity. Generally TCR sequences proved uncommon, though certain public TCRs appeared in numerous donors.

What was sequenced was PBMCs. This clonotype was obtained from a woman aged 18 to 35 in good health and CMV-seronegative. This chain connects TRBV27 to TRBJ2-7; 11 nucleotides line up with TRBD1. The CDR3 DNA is TGTGCCAGCAGTTTACTGGCCGGGACAGGGGGTGAGCAGTACTTC. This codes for CASSLLAGTGGEQYF.